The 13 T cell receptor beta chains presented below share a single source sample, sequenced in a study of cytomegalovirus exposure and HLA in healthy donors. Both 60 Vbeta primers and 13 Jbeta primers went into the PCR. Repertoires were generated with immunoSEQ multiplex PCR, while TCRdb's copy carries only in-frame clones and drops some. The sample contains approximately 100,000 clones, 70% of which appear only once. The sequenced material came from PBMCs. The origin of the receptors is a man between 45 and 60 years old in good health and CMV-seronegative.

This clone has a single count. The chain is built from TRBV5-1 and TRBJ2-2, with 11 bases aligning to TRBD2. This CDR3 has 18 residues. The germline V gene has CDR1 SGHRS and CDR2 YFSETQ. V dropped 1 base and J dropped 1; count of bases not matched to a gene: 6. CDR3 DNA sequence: TGCGCCAGCAGCTTGTTTTCACTAGCGGGGGAGAACACCGGGGAGCTGTTTTTT. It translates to CASSLFSLAGENTGELFF. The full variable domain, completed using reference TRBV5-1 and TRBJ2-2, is KAGVTQTPRYLIKTRGQQVTLSCSPISGHRSVSWYQQTPGQGLQFLFEYFSETQRNKGNFPGRFSGRQFSNSRSEMNVSTLELGDSALYLCASSLFSLAGENTGELFFGEGSRLTVL.

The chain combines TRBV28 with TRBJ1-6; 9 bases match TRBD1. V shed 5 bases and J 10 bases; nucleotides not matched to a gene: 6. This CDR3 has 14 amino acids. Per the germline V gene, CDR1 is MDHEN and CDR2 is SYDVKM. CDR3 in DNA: TGTGCCAGCAGTCGGGACAGGGTGGACTCACCCCTCCACTTT. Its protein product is CASSRDRVDSPLHF.

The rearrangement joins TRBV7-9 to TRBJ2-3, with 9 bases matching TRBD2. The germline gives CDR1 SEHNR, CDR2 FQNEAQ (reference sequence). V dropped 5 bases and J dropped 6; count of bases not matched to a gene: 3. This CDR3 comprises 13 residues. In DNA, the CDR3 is TGTGCCAGCAGCCGGACTAGCGTGGATACGCAGTATTTT. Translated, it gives CASSRTSVDTQYF.

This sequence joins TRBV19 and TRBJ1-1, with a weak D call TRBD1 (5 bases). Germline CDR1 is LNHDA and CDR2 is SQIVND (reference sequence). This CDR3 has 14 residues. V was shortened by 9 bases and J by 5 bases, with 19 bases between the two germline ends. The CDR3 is CASDSRGVGTEAFF. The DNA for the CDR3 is TGTGCCAGCGATTCGCGGGGGGTGGGAACTGAAGCTTTCTTT.

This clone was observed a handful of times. The CDR3 loop is CASSRGTANTGELFF. CDR3 nucleotides: TGTGCCAGTAGTAGAGGGACAGCGAACACCGGGGAGCTGTTTTTT. The J gene is TRBJ2-2, the V gene TRBV19; 7 bases line up with TRBD1. This CDR3 region has 15 residues. Germline-derived CDR1 and CDR2 are LNHDA and SQIVND (reference sequence). With 4 bases clipped from V and 0 bases from J, the junction kept 2 bases outside the gene matches.

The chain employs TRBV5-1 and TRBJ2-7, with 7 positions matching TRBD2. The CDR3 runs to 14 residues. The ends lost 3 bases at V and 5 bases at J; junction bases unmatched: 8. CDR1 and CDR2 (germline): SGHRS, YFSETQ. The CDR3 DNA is TGCGCCAGCAGCTGGCTAGCGGCTATGGACGAGCAGTACTTC. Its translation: CASSWLAAMDEQYF. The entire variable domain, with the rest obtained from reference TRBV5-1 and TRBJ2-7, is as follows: KAGVTQTPRYLIKTRGQQVTLSCSPISGHRSVSWYQQTPGQGLQFLFEYFSETQRNKGNFPGRFSGRQFSNSRSEMNVSTLELGDSALYLCASSWLAAMDEQYFGPGTRLTVT.

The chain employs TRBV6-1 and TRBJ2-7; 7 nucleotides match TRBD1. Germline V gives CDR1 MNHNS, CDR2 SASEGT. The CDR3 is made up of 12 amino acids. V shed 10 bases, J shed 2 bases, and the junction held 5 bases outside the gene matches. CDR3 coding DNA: TGTGCCATCGACAGGGTCCCCTACGAGCAGTACTTC. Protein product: CAIDRVPYEQYF.

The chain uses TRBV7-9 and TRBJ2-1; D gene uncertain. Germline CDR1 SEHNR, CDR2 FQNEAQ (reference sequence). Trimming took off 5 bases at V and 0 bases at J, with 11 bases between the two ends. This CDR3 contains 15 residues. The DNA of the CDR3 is TGTGCCAGCAGCCCTCCCGACTTCTCCTACAATGAGCAGTTCTTC. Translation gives CASSPPDFSYNEQFF.

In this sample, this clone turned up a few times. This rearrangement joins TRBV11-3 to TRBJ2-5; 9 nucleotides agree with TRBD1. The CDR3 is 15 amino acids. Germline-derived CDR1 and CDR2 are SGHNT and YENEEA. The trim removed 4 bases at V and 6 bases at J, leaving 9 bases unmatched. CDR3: CASSSQGAGEKTQYF. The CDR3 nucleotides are TGTGCCAGCAGCTCACAGGGGGCTGGTGAAAAGACCCAGTACTTC. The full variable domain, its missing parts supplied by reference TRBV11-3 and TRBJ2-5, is EAGVVQSPRYKIIEKKQPVAFWCNPISGHNTLYWYLQNLGQGPELLIRYENEEAVDDSQLPKDRFSAERLKGVDSTLKIQPAELGDSAVYLCASSSQGAGEKTQYFGPGTRLLVL.

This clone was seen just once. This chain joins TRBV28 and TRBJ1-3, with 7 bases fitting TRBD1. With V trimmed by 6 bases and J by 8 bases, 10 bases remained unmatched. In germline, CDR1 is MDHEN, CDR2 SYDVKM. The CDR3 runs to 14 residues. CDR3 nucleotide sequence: TGTGCCAGCAGCCCATTGGACAGGATGGACACCATATATTTT. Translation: CASSPLDRMDTIYF.

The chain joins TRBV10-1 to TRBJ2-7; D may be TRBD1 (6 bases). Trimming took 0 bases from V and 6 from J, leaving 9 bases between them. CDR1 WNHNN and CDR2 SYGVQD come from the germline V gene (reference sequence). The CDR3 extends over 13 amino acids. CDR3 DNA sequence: TGCGCCAGCAGTGAGTCCAACAGGGCCGAGCAGTACTTC. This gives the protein CASSESNRAEQYF.

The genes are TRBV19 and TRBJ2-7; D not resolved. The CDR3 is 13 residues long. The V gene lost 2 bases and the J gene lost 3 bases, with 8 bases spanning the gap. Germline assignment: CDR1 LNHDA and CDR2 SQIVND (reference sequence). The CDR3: CASSIRYSYEQYF. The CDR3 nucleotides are TGTGCCAGTAGTATACGGTACAGCTACGAGCAGTACTTC. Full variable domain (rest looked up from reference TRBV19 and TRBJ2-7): DGGITQSPKYLFRKEGQNVTLSCEQNLNHDAMYWYRQDPGQGLRLIYYSQIVNDFQKGDIAEGYSVSREKKESFPLTVTSAQKNPTAFYLCASSIRYSYEQYFGPGTRLTVT.

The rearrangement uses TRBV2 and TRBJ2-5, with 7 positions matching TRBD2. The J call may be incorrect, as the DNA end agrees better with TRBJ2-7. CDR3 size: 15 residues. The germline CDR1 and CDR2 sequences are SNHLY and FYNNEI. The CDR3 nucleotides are TGTGCCAGCAAAGAGCAGACTAGCAATTCCTACGAGCAGTACTTC. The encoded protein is CASKEQTSNSYEQYF.